This T cell receptor (beta chain) was sequenced during a study of blood T cell repertoires in COVID-19. In the study overall: Some COVID-19 samples were acute and others convalescent; all came from the United States, Italy and Spain.

The sample holds one count of this clone. Trimming removed 5 bases at V and 5 bases at J, with 16 bases between. This CDR3 region has 14 residues. Germline CDR1 SGHDN, CDR2 FVKESK. The assay was immunoSEQ multiplex PCR, and TCRdb's table has in-frame clones only and misses some. The profile covers over 100,000 clones, with approximately 80% appearing a single time and about 5% taken by the ten largest. The clonotype originates from a man aged 60 to 75 with acute or convalescent COVID-19. The chain links TRBV14 to TRBJ2-7, with D tentatively TRBD1 (6 bases). The sample comprised peripheral blood. The CDR3 sequence: CASSENIRGHEQYF. DNA of the CDR3: TGTGCCAGCAGCGAAAACATCAGGGGTCACGAGCAGTACTTC.